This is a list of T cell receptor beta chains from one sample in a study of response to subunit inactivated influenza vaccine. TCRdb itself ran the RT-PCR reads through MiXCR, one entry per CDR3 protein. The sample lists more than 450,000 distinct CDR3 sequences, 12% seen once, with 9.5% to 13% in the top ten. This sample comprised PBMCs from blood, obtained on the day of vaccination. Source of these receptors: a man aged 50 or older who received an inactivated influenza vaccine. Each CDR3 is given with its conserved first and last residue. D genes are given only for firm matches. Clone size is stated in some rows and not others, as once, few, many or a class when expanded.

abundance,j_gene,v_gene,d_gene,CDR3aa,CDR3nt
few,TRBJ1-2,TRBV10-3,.,CAISEKIAGTEYGYTF,TGTGCCATCAGTGAGAAGATCGCCGGGACCGAGTATGGCTACACCTTC
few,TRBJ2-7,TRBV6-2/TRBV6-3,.,CASRTFIDYEQYF,TGTGCCAGCAGAACCTTTATTGACTACGAGCAGTACTTC
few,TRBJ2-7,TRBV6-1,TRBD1,CASSTSGTGTSYEQYF,TGTGCCAGCAGTACCTCCGGGACAGGGACCTCCTACGAGCAGTACTTC
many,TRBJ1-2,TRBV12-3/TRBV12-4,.,CASSSGPDYGYTF,TGTGCCAGCAGCTCGGGACCGGACTATGGCTACACCTTC
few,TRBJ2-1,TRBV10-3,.,CAISATGSGYNEQFF,TGTGCCATCAGCGCAACAGGATCAGGATACAATGAGCAGTTCTTC
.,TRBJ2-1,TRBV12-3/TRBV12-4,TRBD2,CASGTSGGAGEQFF,TGTGCCAGCGGGACTAGCGGGGGGGCCGGTGAGCAGTTCTTC
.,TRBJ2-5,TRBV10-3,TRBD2,CAISGGREETQYF,TGTGCCATCAGTGGCGGGAGAGAAGAGACCCAGTACTTC
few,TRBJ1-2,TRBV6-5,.,CASSYSSSVRTAYGYTF,TGTGCCAGCAGTTACTCGAGCTCCGTCAGAACCGCCTATGGCTACACCTTC
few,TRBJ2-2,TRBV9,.,CASSVREGANTGELFF,TGTGCCAGCAGCGTGAGGGAGGGGGCGAACACCGGGGAGCTGTTTTTT
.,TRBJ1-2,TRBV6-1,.,CASHIEAGGRGYGYTF,TGTGCCAGCCATATAGAGGCGGGGGGAAGAGGCTATGGCTACACCTTC
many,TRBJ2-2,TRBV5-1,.,CASSSGIQAGELFF,TGCGCCAGCAGCTCGGGAATCCAGGCCGGGGAGCTGTTTTTT
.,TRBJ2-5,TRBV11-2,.,CASSSMVFQETQYF,TGTGCCAGCAGCTCAATGGTCTTCCAAGAGACCCAGTACTTC
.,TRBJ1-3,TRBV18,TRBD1,CASSADRAHTGNTIYF,TGTGCCAGCTCCGCGGACAGGGCCCACACTGGAAACACCATATATTTT
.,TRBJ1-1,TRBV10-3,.,CAIRKTDLENTEAFF,TGTGCCATCAGGAAGACAGATTTGGAGAACACTGAAGCTTTCTTT
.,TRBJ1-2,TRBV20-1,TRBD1,CSASRTGYGYTF,TGTAGTGCTTCTCGGACAGGATATGGCTACACCTTC
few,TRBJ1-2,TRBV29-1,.,CSVERADYGYTF,TGCAGCGTTGAAAGGGCTGACTATGGCTACACCTTC
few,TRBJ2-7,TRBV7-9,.,CASSLPPLSRPYEQYF,TGTGCCAGCAGCTTACCGCCTTTAAGTAGACCCTACGAGCAGTACTTC
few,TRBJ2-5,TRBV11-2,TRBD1,CASSFQGAGETQYF,TGTGCCAGCAGCTTCCAGGGGGCGGGGGAGACCCAGTACTTC
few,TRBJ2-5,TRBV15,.,CATSRTGTAGGETQYF,TGTGCCACCAGCAGAACCGGGACAGCCGGGGGAGAGACCCAGTACTTC
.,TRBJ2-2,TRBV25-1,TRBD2,CASLPSSGMTGELFF,TGTGCCAGCCTTCCCTCTAGCGGGATGACCGGGGAGCTGTTTTTT
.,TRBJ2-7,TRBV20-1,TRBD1,CSARETGVSGEQYF,TGCAGTGCTAGGGAGACAGGGGTGAGTGGCGAGCAGTACTTC
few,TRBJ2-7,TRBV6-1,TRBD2,CASSIRGRASYEQYF,TGTGCCAGCAGTATCCGCGGGAGGGCCTCCTACGAGCAGTACTTC
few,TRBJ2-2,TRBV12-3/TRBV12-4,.,CASSFLRELFF,TGTGCCAGCAGCTTCCTCCGGGAGCTGTTTTTT
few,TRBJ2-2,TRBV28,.,CASSLWGTGGAWRGANTGELFF,TGTGCCAGCAGTTTATGGGGTACTGGGGGCGCCTGGCGGGGCGCGAACACCGGGGAGCTGTTTTTT
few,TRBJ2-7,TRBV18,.,CASSHSLKGSYEQYF,TGTGCCAGCTCACACTCTTTAAAGGGAAGCTACGAGCAGTACTTC
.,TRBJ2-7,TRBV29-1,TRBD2,CSVVGLASSYEQYF,TGCAGCGTCGTGGGACTAGCGTCTTCCTACGAGCAGTACTTC
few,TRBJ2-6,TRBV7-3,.,CASSLWGSSGANVLTF,TGTGCCAGCAGCTTATGGGGGTCCTCTGGGGCCAACGTCCTGACTTTC
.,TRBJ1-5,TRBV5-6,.,CASSSTTTRGNQPQHF,TGTGCCAGCAGCTCCACTACTACCCGGGGCAATCAGCCCCAGCATTTT
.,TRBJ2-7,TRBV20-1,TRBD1,CSARDPGTVFYEQYF,TGCAGTGCTAGAGATCCCGGGACAGTTTTCTACGAGCAGTACTTC